This TCR beta chain appears in the sequencing data of a study of T-cell reconstitution after alpha-beta-depleted transplantation in children. This clonotype was seen more than once but under ten times. This CDR3 has 12 amino acids. The germline V gene has CDR1 MNHNS and CDR2 SASEGT. With 2 bases removed from V and 2 bases from J, the gap between germline ends came to 4 bases. A TCRbeta library incorporating unique molecular identifiers was prepared. MiXCR was run by TCRdb on the PCR reads, yielding one entry per CDR3 protein. The table lists about 640,000 distinct CDR3 sequences, roughly 17% of them singletons.

Sequenced here: PBMCs from the stem cell graft donor, sampled from the stem cell graft. The clonotype originates from a human donor who donated a stem cell graft to a child with acute myeloid leukemia. J is TRBJ2-7 and V is TRBV6-1; D is unclear. CDR3 region: CASSEQPYEQYF. In nucleotides, the CDR3 is TGTGCCAGCAGTGAACAGCCCTACGAGCAGTACTTC.